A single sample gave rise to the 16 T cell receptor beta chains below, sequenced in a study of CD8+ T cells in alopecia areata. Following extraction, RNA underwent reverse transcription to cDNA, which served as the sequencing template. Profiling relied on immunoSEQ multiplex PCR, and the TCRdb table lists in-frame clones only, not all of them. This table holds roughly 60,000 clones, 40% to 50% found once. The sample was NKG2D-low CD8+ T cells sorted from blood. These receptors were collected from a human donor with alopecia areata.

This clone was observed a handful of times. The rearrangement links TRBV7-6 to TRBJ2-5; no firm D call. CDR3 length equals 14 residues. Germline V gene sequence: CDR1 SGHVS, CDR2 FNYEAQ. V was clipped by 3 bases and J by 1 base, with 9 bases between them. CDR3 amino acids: CASSFGPLQETQYF. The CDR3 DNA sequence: TGTGCCAGCAGCTTTGGGCCGCTCCAAGAGACCCAGTACTTC.

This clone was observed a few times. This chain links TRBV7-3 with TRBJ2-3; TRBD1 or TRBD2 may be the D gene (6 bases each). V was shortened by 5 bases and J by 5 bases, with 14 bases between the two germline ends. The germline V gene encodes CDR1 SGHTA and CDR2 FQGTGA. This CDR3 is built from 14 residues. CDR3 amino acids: CASSLLGGQDTQYF. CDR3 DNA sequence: TGTGCCAGCAGCCTCTTAGGGGGGCAAGATACGCAGTATTTT. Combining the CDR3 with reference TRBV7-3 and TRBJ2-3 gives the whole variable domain GAGVSQTPSNKVTEKGKYVELRCDPISGHTALYWYRQSLGQGPEFLIYFQGTGAADDSGLPNDRFFAVRPEGSVSTLKIQRTERGDSAVYLCASSLLGGQDTQYFGPGTRLTVL.

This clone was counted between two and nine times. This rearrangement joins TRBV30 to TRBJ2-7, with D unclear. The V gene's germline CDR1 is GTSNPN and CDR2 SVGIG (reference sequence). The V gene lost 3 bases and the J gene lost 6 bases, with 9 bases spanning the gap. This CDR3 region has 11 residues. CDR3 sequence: CAWSPTGEQYF. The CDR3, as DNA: TGTGCCTGGAGCCCGACTGGCGAGCAGTACTTC. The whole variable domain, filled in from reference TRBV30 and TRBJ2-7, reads SQTIHQWPATLVQPVGSPLSLECTVEGTSNPNLYWYRQAAGRGLQLLFYSVGIGQISSEVPQNLSASRPQDRQFILSSKKLLLSDSGFYLCAWSPTGEQYFGPGTRLTVT.

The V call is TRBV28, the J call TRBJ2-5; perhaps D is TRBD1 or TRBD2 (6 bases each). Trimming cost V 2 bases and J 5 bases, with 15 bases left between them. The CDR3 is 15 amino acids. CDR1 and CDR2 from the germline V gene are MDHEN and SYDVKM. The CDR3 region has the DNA TGTGCCAGCAGTTTACCCAACTGGGGGGCGGAGACCCAGTACTTC. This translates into CASSLPNWGAETQYF.

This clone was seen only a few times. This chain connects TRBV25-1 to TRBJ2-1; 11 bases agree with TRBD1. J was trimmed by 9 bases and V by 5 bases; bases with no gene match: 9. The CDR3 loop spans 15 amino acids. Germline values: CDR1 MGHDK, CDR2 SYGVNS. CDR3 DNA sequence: TGTGCCAGCAGTAACGGACAGGGGGCGTATGGTGAGCAGTTCTTC. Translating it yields CASSNGQGAYGEQFF.

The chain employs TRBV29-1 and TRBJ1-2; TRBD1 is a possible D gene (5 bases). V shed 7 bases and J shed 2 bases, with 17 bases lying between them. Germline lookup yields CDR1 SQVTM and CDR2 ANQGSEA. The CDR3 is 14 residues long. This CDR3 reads CSGITGHDNYGYTF. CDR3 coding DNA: TGCAGCGGAATCACGGGGCACGACAACTATGGCTACACCTTC.

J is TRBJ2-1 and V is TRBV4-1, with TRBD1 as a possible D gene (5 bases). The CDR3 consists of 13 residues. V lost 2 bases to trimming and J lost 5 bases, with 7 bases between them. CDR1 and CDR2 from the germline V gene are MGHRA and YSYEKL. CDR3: CASSQPGHNEQFF. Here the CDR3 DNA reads TGCGCCAGCAGCCAACCAGGGCACAATGAGCAGTTCTTC.

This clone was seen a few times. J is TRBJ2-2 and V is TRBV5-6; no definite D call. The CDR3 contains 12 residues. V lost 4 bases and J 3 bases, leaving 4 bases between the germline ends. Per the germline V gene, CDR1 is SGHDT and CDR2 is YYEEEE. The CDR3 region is CASSPDTGELFF. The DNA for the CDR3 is TGTGCCAGCAGCCCGGACACCGGGGAGCTGTTTTTT.

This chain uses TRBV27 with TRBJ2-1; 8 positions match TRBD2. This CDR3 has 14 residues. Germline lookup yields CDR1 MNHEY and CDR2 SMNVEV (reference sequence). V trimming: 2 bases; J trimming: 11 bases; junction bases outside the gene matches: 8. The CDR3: CASSLVLTSEKQFF. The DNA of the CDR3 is TGTGCCAGCAGTTTAGTCTTGACTAGCGAGAAGCAGTTCTTC.

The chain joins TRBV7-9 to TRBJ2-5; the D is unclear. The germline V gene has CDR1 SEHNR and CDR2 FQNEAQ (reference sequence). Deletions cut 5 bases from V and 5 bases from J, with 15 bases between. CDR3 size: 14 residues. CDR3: CASSPHLDPETQYF. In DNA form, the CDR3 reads TGTGCCAGCAGCCCCCACTTGGACCCGGAGACCCAGTACTTC.

CDR3 sequence: CASSGQGVRQPQHF. CDR3 DNA: TGTGCCAGCAGTGGACAGGGTGTGAGGCAGCCCCAGCATTTT. V usage is TRBV6-5 and J usage is TRBJ1-5; 8 nucleotides agree with TRBD1. Germline trimming cut 5 bases from V and 7 bases from J; bases unmatched to any gene: 7. CDR1 MNHEY and CDR2 SVGAGI come from the germline V gene. This CDR3 region has 14 residues.

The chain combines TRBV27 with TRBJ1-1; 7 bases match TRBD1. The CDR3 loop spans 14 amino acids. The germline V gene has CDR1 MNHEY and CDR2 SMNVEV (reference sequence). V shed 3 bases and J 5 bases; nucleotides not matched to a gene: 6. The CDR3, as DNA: TGTGCCAGCAGTTTCATCCACAGGGGAACTGAAGCTTTCTTT. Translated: CASSFIHRGTEAFF.

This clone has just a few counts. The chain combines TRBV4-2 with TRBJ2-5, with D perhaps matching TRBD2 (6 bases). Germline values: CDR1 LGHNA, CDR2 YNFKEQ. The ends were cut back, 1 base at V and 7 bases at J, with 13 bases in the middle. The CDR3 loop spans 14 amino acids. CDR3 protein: CASSQGTGSRTQYF. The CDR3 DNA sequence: TGTGCCAGCAGCCAAGGAACCGGGAGTAGGACCCAGTACTTC.

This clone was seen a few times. The CDR3 nucleotides read TGTGCCAGCAGCAAAACACAGGGACCAGCCGAGGATCCCCAGTACTTC. This gives the protein CASSKTQGPAEDPQYF. The J gene is TRBJ2-5, the V gene TRBV21-1; TRBD1, the table's D call, lacks a check against the DNA. TRBV21-1 is an annotated pseudogene. CDR3 length: 16 amino acids.

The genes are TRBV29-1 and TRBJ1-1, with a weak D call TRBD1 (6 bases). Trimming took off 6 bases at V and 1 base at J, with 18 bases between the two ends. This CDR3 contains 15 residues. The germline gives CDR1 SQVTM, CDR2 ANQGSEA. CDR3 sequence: CSVQGHRNENTEAFF. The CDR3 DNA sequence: TGCAGCGTCCAGGGACACCGTAACGAGAACACTGAAGCTTTCTTT.

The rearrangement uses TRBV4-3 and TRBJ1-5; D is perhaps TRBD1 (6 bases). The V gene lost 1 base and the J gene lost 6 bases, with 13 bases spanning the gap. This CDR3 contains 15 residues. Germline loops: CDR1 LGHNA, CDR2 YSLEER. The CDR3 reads CASSQAPGEAQPQHF. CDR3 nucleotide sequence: TGCGCCAGCAGCCAAGCGCCAGGGGAGGCTCAGCCCCAGCATTTT.